A single sample is the source of the 31 T cell receptor beta chains below, sequenced in a study of metastatic and nonmetastatic thyroid tumors. Among the patients, none had received any treatment before thyroid surgery. TCRdb reanalyzed the PCR reads with MiXCR. The sample consists of tens of thousands of clones, 25% to 30% of them appearing once. Sequencing was carried out using blood. The receptors originated from a female donor with papillary thyroid cancer or a benign thyroid nodule (not recorded which). Some clones in this sample may be carry-over from other donors' samples.

V and J are TRBV3-1 and TRBJ1-1, with D hard to call. The CDR3 loop spans 12 amino acids. The ends were cut back, 2 bases at V and 1 base at J, with 2 bases in the middle. Germline CDR1 LGHDT, CDR2 YNNKEL (reference sequence). This CDR3 reads CASSQQNTEAFF. DNA for the CDR3: TGTGCCAGCAGCCAACAGAACACTGAAGCTTTCTTT.

Concerning this clone: The same CDR3 can be traced to other DNA sequences in this sample. CDR3 DNA sequence: TGTGCCATCAGTGGTGCCCCAGGTCAGCAGGGGGAAAAACTGTTTTTT. Its protein is CAISGAPGQQGEKLFF. The gene calls are TRBV10-3 and TRBJ1-4; the D gene is possibly TRBD1 (6 bases). The CDR3 spans 16 residues. V shed 4 bases and J shed 8 bases, with 20 bases lying between them. CDR1 and CDR2 (germline): ENHRY, SYGVKD.

The sample holds many counts of this clone. This sequence joins TRBV18 and TRBJ1-6; D call uncertain. The germline V gene encodes CDR1 KGHSH and CDR2 LQKENI. V was trimmed by 3 bases and J by 6 bases, leaving 9 bases between them. The CDR3 length is 14 residues. The CDR3 nucleotides read TGTGCCAGCTCACCGGGGAGGACTAATTCACCCCTCCACTTT. This translates into CASSPGRTNSPLHF.

This clone turned up a few times. This rearrangement joins TRBV19 to TRBJ1-2; D is unresolved. In germline, CDR1 is LNHDA, CDR2 SQIVND (reference sequence). The CDR3 length is 12 residues. Trimming shortened V by 3 bases and J by 5 bases, and 7 bases separated the two germline ends. The CDR3 region has the DNA TGTGCCAGTAGTATCATCGGGTATGGCTACACCTTC. It encodes CASSIIGYGYTF.

This clone was counted ten times or more. The chain has TRBV20-1 and TRBJ2-7, with D possibly called TRBD1 or TRBD2 (5 bases each). Trimming stripped 2 bases from V and 4 bases from J, with 15 bases between. The V gene's germline CDR1 is DFQATT and CDR2 SNEGSKA (reference sequence). The CDR3 extends over 14 amino acids. The CDR3 sequence is CSARSQRGVYEQYF. The CDR3 nucleotides are TGCAGTGCTAGATCCCAGCGAGGGGTGTACGAGCAGTACTTC.

In the case of this clone: In the same sample, other DNA sequences code for this CDR3. The chain employs TRBV27 and TRBJ2-3, with D hard to call. Germline V gives CDR1 MNHEY, CDR2 SMNVEV (reference sequence). V was shortened by 5 bases and J by 9 bases, with 9 bases between the two germline ends. This CDR3 is built from 11 residues. CDR3 in amino acids: CASSLGDTQYF. CDR3 bases: TGTGCCAGCAGTCTCGGTGACACGCAGTATTTT.

This clone showed up many times. The CDR3: CASSSGTGPKNSPLHF. The CDR3 DNA reads TGTGCCAGCAGCTCCGGGACAGGGCCCAAAAATTCACCCCTCCACTTT. This chain uses TRBV5-8 with TRBJ1-6, with 9 bases that match TRBD1. The CDR3 sequence is 16 residues long. Germline CDR1 is SGHTS and CDR2 is YDEGEE. V gave up 3 bases and J gave up 7 bases; unmatched junction bases: 8.

This clone was seen ten or more times. V gene TRBV10-3 combines with J gene TRBJ2-7; TRBD2 aligns across 12 bases. V shed 9 bases, J shed 2 bases, and the junction held 8 bases outside the gene matches. CDR1 ENHRY and CDR2 SYGVKD come from the germline V gene. This CDR3 is built from 15 residues. The CDR3 sequence: CAIRTSGDFPYEQYF. Here the CDR3 DNA reads TGTGCCATTAGGACTAGCGGGGACTTCCCCTACGAGCAGTACTTC.

This chain connects TRBV9 to TRBJ2-1, with 10 bases identical to TRBD2. This CDR3 contains 16 residues. CDR1 SGDLS and CDR2 YYNGEE come from the germline V gene. V trimming: 4 bases; J trimming: 15 bases; junction bases outside the gene matches: 19. CDR3 coding DNA: TGTGCCAGCAGCTCGACCCTGCGGGGAAGCGGGAGGGGTGTGTTCTTC. Its translation: CASSSTLRGSGRGVFF.

There are many counts of this clone. The rearrangement uses TRBV6-4 and TRBJ2-3; D possibly corresponds to TRBD2 (5 bases). The CDR3 is 13 amino acids. The germline gives CDR1 MRHNA, CDR2 SNTAGT. With 4 bases removed from V and 1 base from J, the gap between germline ends came to 6 bases. CDR3 coding DNA: TGTGCCAGCAGTGGTAGCGGCACAGATACGCAGTATTTT. Its translation: CASSGSGTDTQYF.

The rearrangement joins TRBV6-1 to TRBJ1-1; 7 bases fit TRBD1. CDR1 and CDR2 from the germline V gene are MNHNS and SASEGT. The CDR3 consists of 17 residues. Trimming at V came to 6 bases and at J to 0 bases, leaving 13 bases not matched to a gene. The CDR3 DNA follows: TGTGCCAGCAGATCATACGTCGGGACAGATATGAACACTGAAGCTTTCTTT. It specifies CASRSYVGTDMNTEAFF.

The rearrangement joins TRBV20-1 to TRBJ2-7; 7 positions agree with TRBD2. CDR1 and CDR2 (germline): DFQATT, SNEGSKA (reference sequence). After removal of 4 bases from V and 2 bases from J, the junction contained 11 bases not matched to a gene. The CDR3 is 15 amino acids. Here the CDR3 DNA reads TGCAGTGCTAAAGCCCCCGGGACTAATACCTACGAGCAGTACTTC. This sequence encodes CSAKAPGTNTYEQYF.

This chain connects TRBV28 to TRBJ2-1; D tentatively reads TRBD1 or TRBD2 (5 bases each). V was shortened by 7 bases and J by 6 bases, with 13 bases between the two germline ends. The CDR3 contains 13 residues. Germline CDR1 reads MDHEN; CDR2 reads SYDVKM. CDR3 sequence: CASTALGPNEQFF. The CDR3 nucleotides are TGTGCCAGCACCGCCTTGGGACCCAATGAGCAGTTCTTC.

This clone was detected ten times or more. This chain connects TRBV6-1 to TRBJ2-1, with no clear D. Germline lookup yields CDR1 MNHNS and CDR2 SASEGT. This CDR3 is 14 amino acids long. V dropped 8 bases and J dropped 3 bases, with 14 bases sitting between them. CDR3 sequence: CASSEDSVYNEQFF. The DNA for the CDR3 is TGTGCCAGCTCTGAAGACTCCGTCTACAATGAGCAGTTCTTC.

The chain has TRBV20-1 and TRBJ1-1; the match to TRBD1 covers 7 bases. Unmatched junction bases numbered 10, after V lost 1 base and J lost 8 bases. The germline CDR1 and CDR2 sequences are DFQATT and SNEGSKA (reference sequence). CDR3 length: 14 amino acids. The CDR3 region has the DNA TGCAGTGCTAGAGGTATTTCGAGGGGGCGGGAAGCTTTCTTT. This codes for CSARGISRGREAFF.

This clone was seen ten or more times. The chain uses TRBV6-2 or TRBV6-3 and TRBJ1-6, with D uncertain. Per the germline V gene, CDR1 is MNHEY and CDR2 is SVGEGT. This CDR3 has 15 amino acids. V lost 0 bases, J lost 9 bases, and 12 bases lay in between. In nucleotides, the CDR3 is TGTGCCAGCAGTTACTCGACGCCGGGGTCTTCACCCCTCCACTTT. Amino acid sequence: CASSYSTPGSSPLHF.

As regards this clone: The CDR3 does not close with the conserved phenylalanine or tryptophan, likely indicating a read error. This chain links TRBV10-3 with TRBJ1-6; D gene uncertain. The germline CDR1 and CDR2 sequences are ENHRY and SYGVKD. Trimming stripped 3 bases from V and 7 bases from J, with 10 bases between. The length of the CDR3 is 14 residues. The CDR3 nucleotides read TGTGCCATCAGTGAAGGGTACACCAATTCACCCCTCCACATT. Translating it yields CAISEGYTNSPLHI.

This clone was picked up many times. The chain links TRBV5-4 to TRBJ2-3; no definite D call. Germline lookup yields CDR1 SGHNT and CDR2 YYREEE (reference sequence). Trimming took 0 bases from V and 2 from J, leaving 16 bases between them. The length of the CDR3 is 17 residues. CDR3 coding DNA: TGTGCCAGCAGCTTGGCCCGGATTCCCGATATCACAGATACGCAGTATTTT. Translation: CASSLARIPDITDTQYF.

This clone was detected many times. The rearrangement joins TRBV19 to TRBJ1-2; perhaps TRBD1 as D (6 bases). The V gene lost 2 bases and the J gene lost 4 bases, with 11 bases spanning the gap. Germline values: CDR1 LNHDA, CDR2 SQIVND (reference sequence). The CDR3 is made up of 14 amino acids. CDR3 in amino acids: CASSIQGTPYGYTF. Here the CDR3 DNA reads TGTGCCAGTAGTATACAGGGGACCCCCTATGGCTACACCTTC.

This clone was recorded at least ten times. The chain links TRBV24-1 to TRBJ2-1; TRBD1 aligns across 7 bases. The CDR3 extends over 14 amino acids. Per germline, CDR1 KGHDR and CDR2 SFDVKD. After removal of 4 bases from V and 5 bases from J, the junction contained 4 bases not matched to a gene. CDR3 region: CATSDGTADNEQFF. The DNA for the CDR3 is TGTGCCACCAGTGACGGGACAGCAGACAATGAGCAGTTCTTC.

In this sample, this clone turned up once. V gene TRBV27 combines with J gene TRBJ2-7; D might be TRBD1 (5 bases). Trimming took off 0 bases at V and 7 bases at J, with 16 bases between the two ends. Germline V gene sequence: CDR1 MNHEY, CDR2 SMNVEV (reference sequence). This CDR3 region has 15 residues. The CDR3 protein is CASSLSRSQRGEQYF. For the CDR3, the DNA is TGTGCCAGCAGTTTATCGCGCAGCCAAAGGGGAGAGCAGTACTTC.

The table lists this clone with many counts. The gene calls are TRBV27 and TRBJ1-1; D is possibly TRBD1 (6 bases). The CDR3 covers 16 residues. V was pared by 2 bases and J by 6 bases, with 19 bases between. Germline V gene data show CDR1 as MNHEY and CDR2 as SMNVEV (reference sequence). The CDR3 loop is CASSLISGGVRPEAFF. The CDR3, as DNA: TGTGCCAGCAGTTTAATCTCGGGGGGCGTCCGTCCTGAAGCTTTCTTT.

The chain carries TRBV6-2 or TRBV6-3 and TRBJ2-3; D might be TRBD2 (6 bases). This CDR3 has 16 amino acids. The germline CDR1 and CDR2 sequences are MNHEY and SVGEGT. Trimming pared 10 bases from V and 0 bases from J, leaving 20 bases between. CDR3 amino acids: CATKTLGDSSTDTQYF. DNA for the CDR3: TGTGCCACCAAGACTTTAGGGGACTCTAGCACAGATACGCAGTATTTT.

This clone was seen ten or more times. V gene TRBV4-3 combines with J gene TRBJ2-7; TRBD2 matches at 12 bases. The CDR3 has 17 amino acids. CDR1 and CDR2 from the germline V gene are LGHNA and YSLEER. The V gene end was trimmed by 4 bases and the J gene end by 7 bases; junction bases not matched to a gene: 14. The CDR3 loop reads CASSLTGGLAGGPEQYF. The CDR3 bases are TGCGCCAGCAGCCTAACTGGGGGGCTAGCGGGAGGGCCGGAGCAGTACTTC.

The V call is TRBV5-1, the J call TRBJ2-1; D gene ambiguous. Germline V gene data show CDR1 as SGHRS and CDR2 as YFSETQ. Trimming left V 0 bases short and J 7 bases short, with 8 bases between. This CDR3 spans 13 amino acids. CDR3 coding DNA: TGCGCCAGCAGCTTGGACTGGCAGAATGAGCAGTTCTTC. Residues: CASSLDWQNEQFF.

This clone was seen many times. The V and J genes are TRBV19 and TRBJ1-1; weak D call: TRBD1 (5 bases). The CDR3 sequence is 14 residues long. Germline V lookup: CDR1 LNHDA, CDR2 SQIVND (reference sequence). V lost 7 bases to trimming and J lost 2 bases, with 14 bases between them. Here the CDR3 DNA reads TGTGCCAGTAAGGCCGATGGGGCCAACACTGAAGCTTTCTTT. Its translation: CASKADGANTEAFF.

This clone was counted a few times. The junction and the germline gene differ at one end; a read error may be behind it. The rearrangement joins TRBV19 to TRBJ1-3; 8 bases match TRBD1. The CDR3 has 15 residues. Germline-derived CDR1 and CDR2 are LNHDA and SQIVND (reference sequence). The CDR3 is CATKTGVVSGNTIYF. The CDR3 DNA is TGCGCCACCAAGACAGGGGTCGTCTCTGGAAACACCATATATTTT.

The chain uses TRBV30 and TRBJ2-7; TRBD1 might be the D (5 bases). Germline CDR1 and CDR2: GTSNPN and SVGIG (reference sequence). The CDR3 loop spans 15 amino acids. V was clipped by 0 bases and J by 2 bases, with 14 bases between them. CDR3 loop: CAWSVQDSLPYEQYF. CDR3 nucleotides: TGTGCCTGGAGTGTACAAGACAGCTTACCCTACGAGCAGTACTTC.

The chain employs TRBV30 and TRBJ2-6, with D maybe TRBD1 (6 bases). CDR1 is GTSNPN, CDR2 SVGIG, per germline (reference sequence). This CDR3 contains 16 residues. V dropped 0 bases and J dropped 4 bases, with 13 bases sitting between them. CDR3 DNA sequence: TGTGCCTGGAGTGTAACAGGGCAAACGGGGGCCAACGTCCTGACTTTC. Protein sequence: CAWSVTGQTGANVLTF.

On this clone itself: A much larger clonotype is one base distant, so this may be a read error. Other DNA sequences in the sample encode the same CDR3. J is TRBJ2-7 and V is TRBV7-2, with TRBD1 identical over 8 bases. The J segment lost 5 bases and the V segment lost 1 base, leaving 7 bases of the junction unmatched. There are 15 residues in the CDR3. Germline CDR1 is SGHTA and CDR2 is FQGNSA. CDR3 sequence (DNA): TGTGCCAGCAGCTTAGGTGGGACAGGCGGTAACGAGCAGTACTTC. Amino acids: CASSLGGTGGNEQYF.

The gene calls are TRBV9 and TRBJ2-1; 12 bases line up with TRBD2. Trimming cost V 0 bases and J 3 bases; bases outside gene matches: 13. The germline V gene has CDR1 SGDLS and CDR2 YYNGEE. The CDR3 is 20 amino acids. Written as DNA, the CDR3 is TGTGCCAGCAGCGTAGAAAGTGGACTAGCGGGACCGAGCTACTACAATGAGCAGTTCTTC. Its translation is CASSVESGLAGPSYYNEQFF.